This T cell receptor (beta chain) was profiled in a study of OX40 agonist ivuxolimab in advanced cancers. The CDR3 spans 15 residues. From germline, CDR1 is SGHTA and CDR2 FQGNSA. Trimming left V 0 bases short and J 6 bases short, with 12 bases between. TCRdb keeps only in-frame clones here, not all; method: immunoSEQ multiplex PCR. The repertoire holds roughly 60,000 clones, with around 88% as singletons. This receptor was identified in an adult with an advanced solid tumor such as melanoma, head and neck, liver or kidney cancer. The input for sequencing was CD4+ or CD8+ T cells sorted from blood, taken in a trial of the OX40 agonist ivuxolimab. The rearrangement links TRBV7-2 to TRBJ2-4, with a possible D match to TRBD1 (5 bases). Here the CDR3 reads CASSLADTSLNIQYF. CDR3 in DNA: TGTGCCAGCAGCTTAGCGGACACGAGTTTAAACATTCAGTACTTC.